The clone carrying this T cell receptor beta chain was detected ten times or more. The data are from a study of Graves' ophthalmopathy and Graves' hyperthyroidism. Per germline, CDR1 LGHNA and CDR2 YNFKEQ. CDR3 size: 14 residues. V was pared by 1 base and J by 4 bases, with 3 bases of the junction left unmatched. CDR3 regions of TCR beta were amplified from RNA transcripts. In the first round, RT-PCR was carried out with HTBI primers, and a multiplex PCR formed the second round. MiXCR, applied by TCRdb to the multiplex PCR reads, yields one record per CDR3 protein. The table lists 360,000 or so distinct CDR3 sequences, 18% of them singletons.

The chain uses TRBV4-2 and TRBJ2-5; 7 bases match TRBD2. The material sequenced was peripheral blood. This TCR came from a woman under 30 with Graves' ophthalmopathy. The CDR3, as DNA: TGTGCCAGCAGCCAAGCCGTAGCGGGAGAGACCCAGTACTTC. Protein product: CASSQAVAGETQYF.